Shown below are 25 T cell receptor beta chains from a single sample sequenced in a study of T cell responses to AZD1222 COVID-19 vaccine. The data were produced by immunoSEQ multiplex PCR, yet TCRdb's version contains in-frame clones alone and is incomplete. This table has some 110,000 clones, 89% appearing once. Sample: peripheral blood, taken on day 0 of AZD1222 vaccination. The source is an adult in good health.

V and J are TRBV5-6 and TRBJ2-6; tentatively, D is TRBD1 (5 bases). The CDR3 is made up of 19 amino acids. V lost 3 bases and J lost 0, with 19 bases in between. Germline V gene data show CDR1 as SGHDT and CDR2 as YYEEEE. The CDR3 DNA follows: TGTGCCAGCAGCTCAGGTGGGCCGGACAAGCTCTCTGGGGCCAACGTCCTGACTTTC. Translating gives CASSSGGPDKLSGANVLTF. The full variable domain, rest sourced from reference TRBV5-6 and TRBJ2-6, is DAGVTQSPTHLIKTRGQQVTLRCSPKSGHDTVSWYQQALGQGPQFIFQYYEEEERQRGNFPDRFSGHQFPNYSSELNVNALLLGDSALYLCASSSGGPDKLSGANVLTFGAGSRLTVL.

A single count supports this clone. The chain uses TRBV2 and TRBJ2-1, with D perhaps matching TRBD2 (7 bases). V lost 8 bases and J lost 7, with 15 bases in between. CDR3 size: 13 residues. CDR1 is SNHLY and CDR2 is FYNNEI in the germline V gene. The CDR3 region is CASRGGAQNEQFF. The CDR3 DNA is TGTGCCAGCCGTGGGGGGGCCCAGAATGAGCAGTTCTTC.

The V call is TRBV7-2, the J call TRBJ1-1; maybe TRBD1 (5 bases). Between the trimmed V and J ends, which lost 3 bases and 2 bases, there was a span of 7 bases. Germline lookup yields CDR1 SGHTA and CDR2 FQGNSA. CDR3 length: 13 amino acids. This CDR3 reads CASSFRGNTEAFF. CDR3 nucleotide sequence: TGTGCCAGCAGCTTTAGGGGTAACACTGAAGCTTTCTTT.

The CDR3 loop is CASSFPAGQGYTF. CDR3 nucleotide sequence: TGTGCCAGCAGTTTTCCCGCGGGTCAAGGCTACACCTTC. The chain couples TRBV12-3 or TRBV12-4 to TRBJ1-2; D unclear. The length of the CDR3 is 13 residues. V lost 3 bases and J lost 8, with 13 bases in between.

The chain carries TRBV20-1 and TRBJ2-7; D remains unclear. Between the trimmed V and J ends, which lost 3 bases and 5 bases, there was a span of 8 bases. This CDR3 spans 11 amino acids. From germline, CDR1 is DFQATT and CDR2 SNEGSKA (reference sequence). The CDR3 DNA sequence: TGCAGTGCTAGGCTCGTTAACGAGCAGTACTTC. Its translation: CSARLVNEQYF.

The chain has TRBV6-2 or TRBV6-3 and TRBJ2-7; maybe TRBD2 (7 bases). The germline CDR1 and CDR2 sequences are MNHEY and SVGEGT. V lost 1 base and J 3 bases, leaving 13 bases between the germline ends. The CDR3 spans 15 residues. The CDR3 coding sequence is TGTGCCAGCAGTTACTTCGCGGGGGCGAACTACGAGCAGTACTTC. This translates into CASSYFAGANYEQYF.

V usage is TRBV9 and J usage is TRBJ1-1; 10 bases agree with TRBD1. This CDR3 has 13 amino acids. V lost 0 bases and J lost 8; bases outside the gene matches: 1. CDR1 and CDR2 (germline): SGDLS, YYNGEE. The CDR3 region is CASSVGQGAEAFF. CDR3 coding DNA: TGTGCCAGCAGCGTAGGACAGGGGGCGGAAGCTTTCTTT.

This clone appeared once. The rearrangement uses TRBV16 and TRBJ2-5; TRBD1 matches at 8 bases. The V segment lost 0 bases and the J segment 5 bases; nucleotides outside the gene matches: 20. Germline lookup yields CDR1 KGHSY and CDR2 FQNENV. The CDR3 extends over 20 amino acids. Here the CDR3 DNA reads TGTGCCAGCAGCCAATCTCAACCCAATCCCTGGACAGGGTTCGGGGAGACCCAGTACTTC. It is translated as CASSQSQPNPWTGFGETQYF. Full variable domain (rest looked up from reference TRBV16 and TRBJ2-5): GEEVAQTPKHLVRGEGQKAKLYCAPIKGHSYVFWYQQVLKNEFKFLISFQNENVFDETGMPKERFSAKCLPNSPCSLEIQATKLEDSAVYFCASSQSQPNPWTGFGETQYFGPGTRLLVL.

The count of this clone is one. This rearrangement joins TRBV3-1 (or the pseudogene TRBV3-2) to TRBJ1-1, with TRBD1 matching over 7 bases. Germline V gene lookup returns CDR1 LGHDT and CDR2 YNNKEL (reference sequence). After removal of 5 bases from V and 2 bases from J, the junction contained 5 bases not matched to a gene. This CDR3 has 14 amino acids. The CDR3 nucleotides are TGTGCCAGCAGCTTACGGGACAGAAACACTGAAGCTTTCTTT. Translated: CASSLRDRNTEAFF.

The chain carries TRBV4-1 and TRBJ1-2; D is unresolved. V was cut by 0 bases and J by 4 bases, with 15 bases left in between. This CDR3 is built from 16 residues. Per the germline V gene, CDR1 is MGHRA and CDR2 is YSYEKL. The CDR3 region has the DNA TGCGCCAGCAGCCAAGAGGGGTGGTTTTCGCCCTATGGCTACACCTTC. It specifies CASSQEGWFSPYGYTF.

This rearrangement joins TRBV6-4 to TRBJ2-7; TRBD1 aligns across 9 bases. The CDR3 is made up of 13 amino acids. The germline gives CDR1 MRHNA, CDR2 SNTAGT. V trimming: 6 bases; J trimming: 3 bases; junction bases outside the gene matches: 3. The CDR3: CASRGTGNYEQYF. CDR3 sequence (DNA): TGTGCCAGCAGAGGGACAGGGAACTACGAGCAGTACTTC.

The chain uses TRBV4-1 and TRBJ1-2, with 8 bases lining up with TRBD1. The germline gives CDR1 MGHRA, CDR2 YSYEKL. With 4 bases clipped from V and 6 bases from J, the junction kept 7 bases outside the gene matches. The CDR3 is 14 residues long. The CDR3 DNA sequence: TGCGCCAGCAGCCCAAGGACAGGGAGCAATGGCTACACCTTC. Its protein is CASSPRTGSNGYTF.

The gene calls are TRBV2 and TRBJ2-7; D possibly uses TRBD1 or TRBD2 (7 bases each). Germline loops: CDR1 SNHLY, CDR2 FYNNEI. V lost 7 bases, J lost 5 bases, and 15 bases lay in between. The CDR3 consists of 13 residues. CDR3 residues: CASTPRGRDEQYF. The CDR3 bases are TGTGCCAGCACCCCCAGGGGGAGGGACGAGCAGTACTTC.

This sequence joins TRBV2 and TRBJ2-2, with 8 bases lining up with TRBD1. The ends lost 8 bases at V and 5 bases at J; junction bases unmatched: 7. This CDR3 contains 14 residues. CDR1 is SNHLY, CDR2 FYNNEI, per germline. The CDR3 sequence: CASGGQGRTGELFF. As DNA, the CDR3 is TGTGCCAGCGGAGGACAGGGTAGGACCGGGGAGCTGTTTTTT.

The chain recombines TRBV29-1 with TRBJ1-2; D ambiguous. CDR1 SQVTM and CDR2 ANQGSEA come from the germline V gene. Deletions cut 3 bases from V and 8 bases from J, with 1 base between. The CDR3 totals 8 residues. The CDR3 is CSVEGYTF. The CDR3 region has the DNA TGCAGCGTTGAGGGCTACACCTTC.

This chain uses TRBV12-3 or TRBV12-4 with TRBJ1-5, with D unclear. Trimming took 8 bases from V and 6 from J, leaving 11 bases between them. The CDR3 sequence is 12 residues long. The chain's CDR3 is CASREPGQPQHF. In DNA, the CDR3 is TGTGCCAGCCGAGAACCGGGTCAGCCCCAGCATTTT.

The rearrangement uses TRBV13 and TRBJ1-1; TRBD1 matches at 9 bases. CDR3 length: 15 amino acids. Germline V lookup: CDR1 PRHDT, CDR2 FYEKMQ (reference sequence). Germline trimming cut 5 bases from V and 0 bases from J; bases unmatched to any gene: 4. The CDR3 sequence: CASSGDRDMNTEAFF. Here the CDR3 DNA reads TGTGCCAGCAGCGGGGACAGGGACATGAACACTGAAGCTTTCTTT.

The count of this clone is one. The chain joins TRBV19 to TRBJ2-2; TRBD1 agrees at 9 bases. Trimming took 1 base from V and 0 from J; bases not matched to a gene: 18. CDR1 is LNHDA, CDR2 SQIVND, per germline (reference sequence). The CDR3 spans 22 residues. The CDR3 is CASSIGGQGVFAPPSNTGELFF. In DNA, the CDR3 is TGTGCCAGTAGTATAGGGGGACAGGGAGTTTTTGCGCCGCCGTCGAACACCGGGGAGCTGTTTTTT.

The rearrangement links TRBV7-6 to TRBJ2-3; TRBD2 is a possible D gene (7 bases). Per germline, CDR1 SGHVS and CDR2 FNYEAQ. This CDR3 is built from 19 residues. The V gene lost 1 base and the J gene lost 4 bases, with 24 bases spanning the gap. The CDR3: CASSLVPLIVGGPPDTQYF. The DNA of the CDR3 is TGTGCCAGCAGCTTAGTCCCCCTAATAGTGGGGGGGCCGCCAGATACGCAGTATTTT.

The CDR3 reads CASSLVSSGAGYTF. CDR3 sequence (DNA): TGTGCCAGCAGCTTAGTCAGTTCCGGGGCTGGCTACACCTTC. The V gene is TRBV7-8, the J gene TRBJ1-2, with D possibly TRBD1 on 5 matching bases. From germline, CDR1 is SGHVS and CDR2 FQNEAQ. V was clipped by 1 base and J by 7 bases, with 13 bases between them. The CDR3 covers 14 residues.

The chain uses TRBV11-2 and TRBJ1-6, with no clear D. Trimming removed 7 bases at V and 10 bases at J, with 17 bases between. Germline V gene data show CDR1 as SGHAT and CDR2 as FQNNGV. The CDR3 has 14 amino acids. CDR3 sequence (DNA): TGTGCCAGCAAAGCTCTGAGGGATCGATCACCCCTCCACTTT. It codes for CASKALRDRSPLHF.

V and J are TRBV2 and TRBJ1-5; D gene uncertain. Germline V gene lookup returns CDR1 SNHLY and CDR2 FYNNEI. The CDR3 spans 14 residues. The V and J ends lost 3 bases and 6 bases respectively, with 12 bases between them. In DNA form, the CDR3 reads TGTGCCAGCAGTGACCCCCCGGAAAGTCAGCCCCAGCATTTT. This sequence encodes CASSDPPESQPQHF.

Comment on this clone: This CDR3 fails to terminate in the conserved phenylalanine or tryptophan, so it likely reflects a read error. The chain links TRBV7-4 to TRBJ1-6; 10 nucleotides match TRBD1. V was clipped by 3 bases and J by 9 bases; unmatched bases: 5. The CDR3 is made up of 15 amino acids. The V gene's germline CDR1 is SGHVT and CDR2 SQSDAQ. CDR3 region: CASSFRDRGTSPLHL. As DNA, the CDR3 is TGTGCCAGCAGCTTCCGGGACAGGGGAACTTCACCCCTCCACCTT.

The V call is TRBV6-5, the J call TRBJ2-7, with 8 bases identical to TRBD1. With 2 bases clipped from V and 5 bases from J, the junction kept 5 bases outside the gene matches. CDR1 and CDR2 from the germline V gene are MNHEY and SVGAGI. This CDR3 spans 14 amino acids. CDR3 loop: CASSYIRTGNEQYF. CDR3 DNA sequence: TGTGCCAGCAGTTACATTCGGACAGGGAACGAGCAGTACTTC.

This chain uses TRBV5-4 with TRBJ2-5, with D perhaps TRBD1 (6 bases). The germline V gene encodes CDR1 SGHNT and CDR2 YYREEE (reference sequence). This CDR3 is built from 14 residues. With 3 bases removed from V and 5 bases from J, the gap between germline ends came to 14 bases. CDR3 region: CASSSRGGWETQYF. The CDR3 DNA is TGTGCCAGCAGCTCCCGTGGGGGCTGGGAGACCCAGTACTTC.